This T cell receptor (beta chain) was profiled in a study of cytomegalovirus exposure and HLA in healthy donors. Primers included in the PCR were 60 Vbeta and 13 Jbeta primers. Libraries were prepared by immunoSEQ multiplex PCR; TCRdb keeps only in-frame clonotypes and omits some of them. The table lists around 190,000 clones, approximately 80% of them singletons, with about 2.4% in the top ten. As concerns this clone: Its antigen is unknown.

Germline values: CDR1 LGHNA, CDR2 YSLEER. The CDR3 consists of 15 residues. The germline V and J ends were trimmed by 1 base and 4 bases, with 14 bases remaining between them. Study conclusions and caveats: It was likely that a cluster of highly shared sequence variants was a sequencing artifact. The only immune exposure information that was available was CMV serostatus.

The sequence derives from a man in his 60s in good health and CMV-seronegative. Sequenced sample: PBMCs. This sequence joins TRBV4-3 and TRBJ2-7; D possibly corresponds to TRBD2 (6 bases). Here the CDR3 reads CASSQGPGVSYEQYF. DNA of the CDR3: TGCGCCAGCAGCCAAGGGCCGGGAGTGAGTTACGAGCAGTACTTC.